The 11 T cell receptor beta chains below come from one sample, sequenced in a study of Graves' ophthalmopathy and Graves' hyperthyroidism. Researchers took RNA transcripts and amplified TCR beta CDR3 regions from them. A first-round RT-PCR used HTBI primers, followed by a second-round multiplex PCR. One entry per CDR3 protein results from TCRdb running MiXCR on the multiplex PCR reads. The sample lists around 1,000,000 distinct CDR3 sequences, about two fifths occurring once. Sequenced input: peripheral blood or thyroid tissue (not recorded which). The receptors were gathered from an adult man with Graves' hyperthyroidism.

The chain joins TRBV15 to TRBJ2-5; 14 bases fit TRBD2. Trimming at V came to 1 base and at J to 5 bases, leaving 6 bases not matched to a gene. CDR3 length: 17 amino acids. Germline values: CDR1 LNHNV, CDR2 YYDKDF (reference sequence). The CDR3: CATSRGGTSGSLETQYF. The CDR3 DNA sequence: TGTGCCACCAGCAGAGGGGGGACTAGCGGGAGCTTGGAGACCCAGTACTTC.

The V gene is TRBV7-2, the J gene TRBJ1-5; D remains unclear. Germline values: CDR1 SGHTA, CDR2 FQGNSA. V was pared by 1 base and J by 9 bases, with 10 bases between. The CDR3 is 13 residues long. The CDR3 sequence is CASSLEDLSPQHF. DNA of the CDR3: TGTGCCAGCAGCTTAGAGGATTTGTCGCCCCAGCATTTT. Full variable domain (outside the CDR3, taken from reference TRBV7-2 and TRBJ1-5): GAGVSQSPSNKVTEKGKDVELRCDPISGHTALYWYRQSLGQGLEFLIYFQGNSAPDKSGLPSDRFSAERTGGSVSTLTIQRTQQEDSAVYLCASSLEDLSPQHFGDGTRLSIL.

This clonotype was seen ten or more times. This chain links TRBV7-7 with TRBJ2-5; the match to TRBD1 covers 7 bases. Germline V CDR1 and CDR2: SSHAT, FNYEAQ (reference sequence). The CDR3 length is 13 residues. With V trimmed by 5 bases and J by 8 bases, 8 bases remained unmatched. CDR3 in DNA: TGTGCCAGCAGCATTGACAGGGTGGATACCCAGTACTTC. It specifies CASSIDRVDTQYF.

This clonotype has more than one count but fewer than ten. The chain joins TRBV10-2 to TRBJ1-1; 9 bases match TRBD1. The CDR3 is made up of 14 amino acids. V lost 2 bases and J lost 8; bases outside the gene matches: 6. In germline, CDR1 is WSHSY, CDR2 SAAADI. The CDR3 region is CASSEPGDRDEAFF. CDR3 coding DNA: TGCGCCAGCAGTGAGCCCGGGGACAGGGACGAAGCTTTCTTT.

As to this clonotype: This clone may be a read error of a much larger clone one base away. V and J are TRBV20-1 and TRBJ2-7; possible D gene TRBD1, 5 bases. Germline CDR1 is DFQATT and CDR2 is SNEGSKA (reference sequence). The CDR3 is 14 residues long. V was pared by 4 bases and J by 4 bases, with 17 bases between. CDR3 in amino acids: CSAIDPRATYEQYF. The DNA for the CDR3 is TGCAGTGCTATAGACCCCAGGGCTACGTACGAGCAGTACTTC.

This clonotype was counted many times. The V and J genes are TRBV19 and TRBJ1-1; unclear D gene. The CDR3 runs 14 residues. Trimming shortened V by 3 bases and J by 6 bases, and 14 bases separated the two germline ends. Germline V lookup: CDR1 LNHDA, CDR2 SQIVND (reference sequence). CDR3 sequence reads: CASSIAIRVPEAFF. CDR3 DNA sequence: TGTGCCAGTAGTATCGCCATAAGGGTTCCTGAAGCTTTCTTT.

This clonotype was seen repeatedly, ten times or more. This chain links TRBV7-2 with TRBJ1-6; 8 bases fit TRBD1. Germline loops: CDR1 SGHTA, CDR2 FQGNSA. Trimming took 10 bases from V and 8 from J; bases not matched to a gene: 7. The CDR3 has 13 residues. The CDR3 DNA sequence: TGTGCCACCAGGGGGCCGTTCTATTCACCCCTCCACTTT. It is translated as CATRGPFYSPLHF.

Only a few counts were recorded for this clonotype. The V call is TRBV7-2, the J call TRBJ2-7; 8 nucleotides line up with TRBD2. Unmatched junction bases numbered 17, after V lost 1 base and J lost 3 bases. CDR3 size: 19 residues. CDR1 SGHTA and CDR2 FQGNSA come from the germline V gene. The CDR3 loop reads CASSLDPWDIGTSFYEQYF. CDR3 nucleotide sequence: TGTGCCAGCAGCTTAGATCCCTGGGATATAGGGACTAGTTTCTACGAGCAGTACTTC.

This clonotype was counted once. This chain connects TRBV19 to TRBJ1-2; D is possibly TRBD1 (6 bases). V dropped 8 bases and J dropped 3 bases, with 25 bases sitting between them. Germline CDR1 is LNHDA and CDR2 is SQIVND (reference sequence). The CDR3 totals 17 residues. The CDR3 here is CASRDISETGPHYGYTF. CDR3 coding DNA: TGTGCCAGTCGGGACATATCCGAGACAGGACCACACTATGGCTACACCTTC.

Regarding this clonotype: This may come from a read error, since a much larger clone is one base off. This chain links TRBV7-2 with TRBJ1-1; 7 bases map to TRBD1. Germline CDR1 and CDR2: SGHTA and FQGNSA. The CDR3 is made up of 14 amino acids. In nucleotides, the CDR3 is TGTGCCAGCAGCTCTGGACAGGCGGTCACTGGAGCTTTCTTT. Residues: CASSSGQAVTGAFF. Filled out from reference TRBV7-2 and TRBJ1-1, the complete variable domain reads GAGVSQSPSNKVTEKGKDVELRCDPISGHTALYWYRQSLGQGLEFLIYFQGNSAPDKSGLPSDRFSAERTGGSVSTLTIQRTQQEDSAVYLCASSSGQAVTGAFFGQGTRLTVV.

The chain is built from TRBV5-1 and TRBJ1-2, with 7 bases identical to TRBD1. The CDR3 runs 15 residues. From germline, CDR1 is SGHRS and CDR2 YFSETQ. V lost 4 bases and J lost 4; bases outside the gene matches: 10. In nucleotides, the CDR3 is TGCGCCAGCAGCGGTGGCATCCCAGGGGGCTATGGCTACACCTTC. Translating it yields CASSGGIPGGYGYTF.